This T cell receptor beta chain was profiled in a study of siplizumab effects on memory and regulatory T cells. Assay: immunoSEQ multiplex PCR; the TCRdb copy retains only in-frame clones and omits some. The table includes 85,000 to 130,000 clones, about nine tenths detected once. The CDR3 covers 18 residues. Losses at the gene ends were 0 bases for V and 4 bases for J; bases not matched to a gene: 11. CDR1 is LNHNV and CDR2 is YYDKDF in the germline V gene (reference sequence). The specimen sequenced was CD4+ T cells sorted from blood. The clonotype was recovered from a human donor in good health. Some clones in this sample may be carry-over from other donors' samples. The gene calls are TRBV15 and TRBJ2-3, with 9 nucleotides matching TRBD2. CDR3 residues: CATSRDGSGSGSADTQYF. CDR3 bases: TGTGCCACCAGCAGAGACGGTAGCGGGAGCGGTTCCGCAGATACGCAGTATTTT. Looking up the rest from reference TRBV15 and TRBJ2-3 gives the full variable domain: DAMVIQNPRYQVTQFGKPVTLSCSQTLNHNVMYWYQQKSSQAPKLLFHYYDKDFNNEADTPDNFQSRRPNTSFCFLDIRSPGLGDTAMYLCATSRDGSGSGSADTQYFGPGTRLTVL.